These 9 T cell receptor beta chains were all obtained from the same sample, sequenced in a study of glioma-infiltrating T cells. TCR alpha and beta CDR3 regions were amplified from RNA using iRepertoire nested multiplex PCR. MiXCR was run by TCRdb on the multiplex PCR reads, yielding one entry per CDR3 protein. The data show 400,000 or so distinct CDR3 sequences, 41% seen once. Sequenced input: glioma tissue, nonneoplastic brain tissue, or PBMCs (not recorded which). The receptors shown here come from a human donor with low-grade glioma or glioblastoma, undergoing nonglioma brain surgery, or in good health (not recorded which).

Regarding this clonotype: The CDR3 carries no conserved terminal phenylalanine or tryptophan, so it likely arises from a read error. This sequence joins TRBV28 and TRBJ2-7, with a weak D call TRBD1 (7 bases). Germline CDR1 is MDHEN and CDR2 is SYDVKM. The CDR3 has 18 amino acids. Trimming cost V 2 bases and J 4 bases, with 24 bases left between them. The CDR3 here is CASSLLDLNGRGVYEQYL. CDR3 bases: TGTGCCAGCAGTTTACTCGACTTGAATGGCAGGGGGGTATACGAGCAGTACCTC.

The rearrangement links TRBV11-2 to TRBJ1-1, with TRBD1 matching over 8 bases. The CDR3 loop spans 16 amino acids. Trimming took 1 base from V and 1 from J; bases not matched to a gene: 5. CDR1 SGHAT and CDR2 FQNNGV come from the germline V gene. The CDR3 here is CASSLGRQGQNTEAFF. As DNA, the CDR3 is TGTGCCAGCAGCTTAGGGCGACAGGGGCAGAACACTGAAGCTTTCTTT.

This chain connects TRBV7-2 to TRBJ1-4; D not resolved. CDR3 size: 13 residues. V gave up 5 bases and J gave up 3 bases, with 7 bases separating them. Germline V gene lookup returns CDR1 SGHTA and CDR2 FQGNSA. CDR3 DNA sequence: TGTGCCAGCAGCCCCAGACCTAATGAAAAACTGTTTTTT. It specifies CASSPRPNEKLFF.

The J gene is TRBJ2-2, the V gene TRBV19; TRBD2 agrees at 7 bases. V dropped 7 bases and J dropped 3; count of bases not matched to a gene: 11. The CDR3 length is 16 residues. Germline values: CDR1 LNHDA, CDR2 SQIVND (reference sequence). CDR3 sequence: CASTRLARVDTGELFF. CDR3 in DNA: TGTGCCAGTACCCGACTAGCCCGAGTGGACACCGGGGAGCTGTTTTTT.

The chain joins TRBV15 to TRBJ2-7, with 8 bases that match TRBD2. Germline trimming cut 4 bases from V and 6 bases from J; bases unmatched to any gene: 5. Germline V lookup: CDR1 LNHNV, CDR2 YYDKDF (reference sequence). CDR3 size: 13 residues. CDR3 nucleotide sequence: TGTGCCACCAGCATAGAGCGGGGGCCCGAGCAGTACTTC. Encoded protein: CATSIERGPEQYF. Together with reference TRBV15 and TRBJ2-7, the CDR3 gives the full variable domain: DAMVIQNPRYQVTQFGKPVTLSCSQTLNHNVMYWYQQKSSQAPKLLFHYYDKDFNNEADTPDNFQSRRPNTSFCFLDIRSPGLGDTAMYLCATSIERGPEQYFGPGTRLTVT.

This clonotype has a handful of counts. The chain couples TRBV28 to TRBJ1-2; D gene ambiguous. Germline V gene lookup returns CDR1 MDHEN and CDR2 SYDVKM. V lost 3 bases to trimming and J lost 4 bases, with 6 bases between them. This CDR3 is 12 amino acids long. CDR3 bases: TGTGCCAGCAGTTTCCCCACCTATGGCTACACCTTC. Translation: CASSFPTYGYTF.

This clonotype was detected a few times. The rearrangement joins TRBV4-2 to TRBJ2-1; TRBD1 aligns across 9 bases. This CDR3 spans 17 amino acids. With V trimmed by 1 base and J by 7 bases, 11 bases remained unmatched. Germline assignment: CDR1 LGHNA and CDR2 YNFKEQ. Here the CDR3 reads CASSQVGTGGIRNEQFF. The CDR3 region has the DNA TGTGCCAGCAGCCAAGTTGGCACAGGGGGCATCAGGAATGAGCAGTTCTTC.

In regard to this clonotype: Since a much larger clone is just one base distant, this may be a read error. Here the CDR3 DNA reads TGTGCCAGCGAGCGGGGCTCGAACACCGGGGAGCTGTTTTTT. Translating gives CASERGSNTGELFF. V gene TRBV6-2 or TRBV6-3 combines with J gene TRBJ2-2; TRBD2 aligns across 7 bases. Germline V gene lookup returns CDR1 MNHEY and CDR2 SVGEGT. Unmatched junction bases numbered 3, after V lost 8 bases and J lost 0 bases. The length of the CDR3 is 14 residues.

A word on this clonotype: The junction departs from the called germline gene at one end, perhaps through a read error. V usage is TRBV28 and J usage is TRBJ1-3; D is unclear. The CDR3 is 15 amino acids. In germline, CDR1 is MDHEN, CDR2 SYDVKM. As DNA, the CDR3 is TGTGCCAGCAGCTTATTGCAGGCCTCTGGAAACACCATATATTTT. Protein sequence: CASSLLQASGNTIYF.